This TCR beta chain was sequenced during a study of response to subunit inactivated influenza vaccine. TCRdb re-derived calls from the RT-PCR reads in MiXCR, one entry per CDR3 protein. Of around 570,000 distinct CDR3 sequences in the sample, around 11% were seen once. V shed 6 bases, J shed 5 bases, and the junction held 14 bases outside the gene matches. This CDR3 has 16 amino acids. From germline, CDR1 is LNHDA and CDR2 SQIVND (reference sequence). The same data also contributed to another study, on T cells expressing NK-cell markers. That investigation notes: What made the TCR beta cDNA was 5'RACE template switching with UMIs. HCMV seropositivity characterized seven of the eight sequenced donors, and seronegativity one.

The clonotype was recovered from a man aged 45-60 years who received an inactivated influenza vaccine. Sample: PBMCs from blood, taken on the day of vaccination. The chain has TRBV19 and TRBJ2-5; 8 bases are a match to TRBD1. The CDR3 nucleotides are TGTGCCAGTAGCCCCCACGCGACAGGGGTTGGCGAGACCCAGTACTTC. As protein: CASSPHATGVGETQYF. Looking up the rest from reference TRBV19 and TRBJ2-5 gives the full variable domain: DGGITQSPKYLFRKEGQNVTLSCEQNLNHDAMYWYRQDPGQGLRLIYYSQIVNDFQKGDIAEGYSVSREKKESFPLTVTSAQKNPTAFYLCASSPHATGVGETQYFGPGTRLLVL.